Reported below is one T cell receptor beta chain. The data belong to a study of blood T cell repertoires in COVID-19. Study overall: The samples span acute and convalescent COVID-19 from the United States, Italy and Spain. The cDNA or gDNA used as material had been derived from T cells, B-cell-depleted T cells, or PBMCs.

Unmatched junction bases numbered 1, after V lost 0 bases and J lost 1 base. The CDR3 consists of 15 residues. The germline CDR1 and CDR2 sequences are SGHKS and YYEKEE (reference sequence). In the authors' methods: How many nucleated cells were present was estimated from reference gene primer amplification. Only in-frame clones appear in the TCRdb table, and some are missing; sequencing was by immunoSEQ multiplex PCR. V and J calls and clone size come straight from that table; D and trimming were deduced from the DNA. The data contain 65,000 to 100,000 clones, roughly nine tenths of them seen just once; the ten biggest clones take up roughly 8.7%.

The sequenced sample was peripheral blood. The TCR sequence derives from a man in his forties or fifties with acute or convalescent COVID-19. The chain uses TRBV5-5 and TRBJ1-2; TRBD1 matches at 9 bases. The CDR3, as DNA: TGTGCCAGCAGCTTGGGGACAGGGGTTAACTATGGCTACACCTTC. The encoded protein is CASSLGTGVNYGYTF.